This record covers a single TCR beta chain. At the DNA level, this CDR3 is encoded by other sequences in the same sample as well. These data belong to a study of blood T cell repertoires in COVID-19. Across the study: COVID-19 samples, acute and convalescent, were from the United States, Italy and Spain.

This CDR3 comprises 14 residues. V dropped 1 base and J dropped 0 bases, with 7 bases sitting between them. Germline values: CDR1 KGHSH, CDR2 LQKENI. Assay used: immunoSEQ multiplex PCR; TCRdb lists only in-frame clones, some missing. Of about 200,000 clones in the sample, roughly 90% were seen once. Study members were between about 18 and 95 years old and lived in roughly 24 US regions. This clonotype originated in a woman under 40 with acute COVID-19. The specimen sequenced was PBMCs or T cells enriched from blood (not recorded which). The chain carries TRBV18 and TRBJ2-7, with D perhaps matching TRBD2 (6 bases). The CDR3 region has the DNA TGTGCCAGCTCACCACGGGACTCCTCCTACGAGCAGTACTTC. Amino acid sequence: CASSPRDSSYEQYF. Based on the CDR3 plus reference TRBV18 and TRBJ2-7, the full variable domain is NAGVMQNPRHLVRRRGQEARLRCSPMKGHSHVYWYRQLPEEGLKFMVYLQKENIIDESGMPKERFSAEFPKEGPSILRIQQVVRGDSAAYFCASSPRDSSYEQYFGPGTRLTVT.